This T cell receptor (beta chain) emerged from a study of regulatory T cells in long-lasting Graves disease. Relying on iRepertoire HTBI primers and Arm-PCR of CDR3 regions, the team built TCR beta libraries. In TCRdb, the multiplex PCR reads were re-called with MiXCR into one record per CDR3 protein. The sample yields some 490,000 distinct CDR3 sequences, around 12% seen once. Whole-study results and caveats: It was in persistent disease that TRBV28, TRBJ1-2 and TRBJ2-5 were favored.

Indicated time point: newly diagnosed GD, antithyroid drugs for less than 3 months. With RNA extracted from PBMCs as input, the TCR library was made. Trimming removed 2 bases at V and 1 base at J, with 8 bases between. The germline gives CDR1 MNHEY, CDR2 SVGAGI. The CDR3 is 15 amino acids. A remark on this clonotype: Antigen unknown.

The sample was also linked to a second study, of T cells in Graves' hyperthyroidism and ophthalmopathy. That publication notes: Diagnoses rested on clinical symptoms, serum thyroxine and TRAb, thyroid ultrasound and orbital computed tomography. By a 13 V-J model, ophthalmopathy was set apart from stable hyperthyroidism.

The gene calls are TRBV6-5 and TRBJ2-2; unclear D gene. The clonotype was recovered from a woman aged 25-40 years with Graves disease. The sample was peripheral blood mononuclear cells (PBMCs), taken at new diagnosis, from a patient treated with antithyroid drugs. The CDR3 DNA reads as TGTGCCAGCAGTTACGCTCGAGGGAACACCGGGGAGCTGTTTTTT. Amino acids: CASSYARGNTGELFF.